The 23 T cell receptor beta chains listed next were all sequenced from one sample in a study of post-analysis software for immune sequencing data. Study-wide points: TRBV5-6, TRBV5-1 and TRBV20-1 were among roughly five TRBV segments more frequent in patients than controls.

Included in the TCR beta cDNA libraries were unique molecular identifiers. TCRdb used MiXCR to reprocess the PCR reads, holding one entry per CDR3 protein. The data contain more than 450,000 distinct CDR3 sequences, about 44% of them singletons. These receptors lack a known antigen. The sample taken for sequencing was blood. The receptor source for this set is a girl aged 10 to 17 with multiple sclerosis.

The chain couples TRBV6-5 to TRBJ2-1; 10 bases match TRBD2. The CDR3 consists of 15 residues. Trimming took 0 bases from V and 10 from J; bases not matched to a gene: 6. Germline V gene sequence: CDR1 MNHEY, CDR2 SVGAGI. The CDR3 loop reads CASSYSKRGGGEQFF. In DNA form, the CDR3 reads TGTGCCAGCAGTTACTCGAAGCGGGGGGGAGGGGAGCAGTTCTTC.

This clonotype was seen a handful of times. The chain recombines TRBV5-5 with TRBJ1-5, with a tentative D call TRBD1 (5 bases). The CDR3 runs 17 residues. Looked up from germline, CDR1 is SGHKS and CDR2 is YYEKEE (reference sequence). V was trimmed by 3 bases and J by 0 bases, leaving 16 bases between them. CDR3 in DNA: TGTGCCAGCAGCTCTAGGGGCGACAGCTATAGCAATCAGCCCCAGCATTTT. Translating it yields CASSSRGDSYSNQPQHF.

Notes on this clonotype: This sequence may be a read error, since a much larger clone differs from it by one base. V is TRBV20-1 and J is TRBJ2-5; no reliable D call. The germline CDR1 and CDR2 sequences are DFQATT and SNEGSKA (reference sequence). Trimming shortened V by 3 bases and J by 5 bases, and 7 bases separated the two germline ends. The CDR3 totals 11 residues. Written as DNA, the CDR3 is TGCAGTGCTAGTCGGTCGGAGACCCAGTACTTC. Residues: CSASRSETQYF.

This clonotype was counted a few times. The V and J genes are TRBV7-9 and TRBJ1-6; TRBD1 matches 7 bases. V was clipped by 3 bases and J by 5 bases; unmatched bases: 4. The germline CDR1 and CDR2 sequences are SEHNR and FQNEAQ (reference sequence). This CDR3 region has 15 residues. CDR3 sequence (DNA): TGTGCCAGCAGCTTCCCACAGGGGAATAATTCACCCCTCCACTTT. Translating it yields CASSFPQGNNSPLHF.

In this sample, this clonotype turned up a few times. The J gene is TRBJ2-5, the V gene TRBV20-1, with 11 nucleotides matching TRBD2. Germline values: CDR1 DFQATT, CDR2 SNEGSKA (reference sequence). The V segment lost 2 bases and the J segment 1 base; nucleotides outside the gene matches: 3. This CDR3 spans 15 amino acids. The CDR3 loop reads CSARSSGGIQETQYF. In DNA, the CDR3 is TGCAGTGCTAGATCTAGCGGGGGGATCCAAGAGACCCAGTACTTC.

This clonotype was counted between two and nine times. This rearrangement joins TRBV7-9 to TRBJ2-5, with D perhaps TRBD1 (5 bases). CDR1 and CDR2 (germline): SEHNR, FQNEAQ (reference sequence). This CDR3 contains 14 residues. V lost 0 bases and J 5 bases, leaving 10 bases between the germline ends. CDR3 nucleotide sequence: TGTGCCAGCAGCTTAGCGACTCCAGGGGAGACCCAGTACTTC. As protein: CASSLATPGETQYF.

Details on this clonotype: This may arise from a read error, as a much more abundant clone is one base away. The CDR3 nucleotides are TGCGCCGGCAGCCAAGAGTGGAGGCCCATCTGGGCCTACGAGCAGTACTTC. This gives the protein CAGSQEWRPIWAYEQYF. This rearrangement joins TRBV4-1 to TRBJ2-7; tentatively, D is TRBD2 (5 bases). There are 17 residues in the CDR3. Germline values: CDR1 MGHRA, CDR2 YSYEKL.

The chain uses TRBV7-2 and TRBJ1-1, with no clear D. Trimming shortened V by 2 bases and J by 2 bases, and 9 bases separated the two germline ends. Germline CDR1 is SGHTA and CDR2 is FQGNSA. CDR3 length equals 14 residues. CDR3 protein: CASSLSRGNTEAFF. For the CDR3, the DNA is TGTGCCAGCAGCTTATCTCGCGGAAACACTGAAGCTTTCTTT.

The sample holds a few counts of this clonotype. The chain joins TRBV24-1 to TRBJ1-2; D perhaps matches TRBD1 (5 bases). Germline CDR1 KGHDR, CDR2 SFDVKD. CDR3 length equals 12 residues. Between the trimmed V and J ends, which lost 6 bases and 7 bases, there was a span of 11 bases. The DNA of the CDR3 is TGTGCCACCAGTAATCAGGGCATTGGCTACACCTTC. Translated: CATSNQGIGYTF.

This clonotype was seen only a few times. The CDR3 spells CASSLEHRGWKSNQPQHF. The CDR3 DNA is TGTGCCAGCAGCTTAGAGCACAGGGGGTGGAAAAGCAATCAGCCCCAGCATTTT. The V call is TRBV7-2, the J call TRBJ1-5; TRBD1 matches 8 bases. The V gene end was trimmed by 1 base and the J gene end by 1 base; junction bases not matched to a gene: 9. This CDR3 has 18 amino acids. Per the germline V gene, CDR1 is SGHTA and CDR2 is FQGNSA.

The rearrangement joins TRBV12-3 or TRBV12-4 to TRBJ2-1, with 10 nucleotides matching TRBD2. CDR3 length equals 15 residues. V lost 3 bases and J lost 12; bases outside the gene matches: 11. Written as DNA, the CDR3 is TGTGCCAGCAGTTTCCTGTGGCTAGCGGGAGTGGGGCAGTTCTTC. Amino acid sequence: CASSFLWLAGVGQFF.

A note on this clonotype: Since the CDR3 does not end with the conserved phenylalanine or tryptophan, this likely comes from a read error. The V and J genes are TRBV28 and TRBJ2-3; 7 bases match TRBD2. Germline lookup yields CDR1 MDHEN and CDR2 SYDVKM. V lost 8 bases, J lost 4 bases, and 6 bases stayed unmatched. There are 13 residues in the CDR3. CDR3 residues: CASWEGYADTQYS. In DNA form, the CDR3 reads TGTGCCAGCTGGGAGGGGTACGCAGATACGCAGTATTCT.

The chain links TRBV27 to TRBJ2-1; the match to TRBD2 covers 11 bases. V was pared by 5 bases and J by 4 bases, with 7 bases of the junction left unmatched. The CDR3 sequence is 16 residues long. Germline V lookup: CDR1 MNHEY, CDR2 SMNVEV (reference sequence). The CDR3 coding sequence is TGTGCCAGCAGTCAAGTAGCGGGAGGGCCATACAATGAGCAGTTCTTC. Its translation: CASSQVAGGPYNEQFF.

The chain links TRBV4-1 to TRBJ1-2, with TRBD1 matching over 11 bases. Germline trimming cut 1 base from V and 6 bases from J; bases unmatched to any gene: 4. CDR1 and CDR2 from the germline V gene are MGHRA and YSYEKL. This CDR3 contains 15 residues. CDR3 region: CASSQAPGQGDGYTF. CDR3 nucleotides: TGCGCCAGCAGCCAAGCCCCGGGACAGGGGGATGGCTACACCTTC.

CDR3 coding DNA: TGTGCCAGCAGCCTCTACAGGGAGGATTCACCCCTCCACTTT. As protein: CASSLYREDSPLHF. V and J are TRBV7-8 and TRBJ1-6; TRBD1 might be the D (6 bases). The CDR3 has 14 residues. Germline V gene data show CDR1 as SGHVS and CDR2 as FQNEAQ. Deletions cut 5 bases from V and 8 bases from J, with 13 bases between.

The CDR3 nucleotides read TGCGCCAGCAGCCAGATCCCAACAGGGGCCAAAGATACGCAGTATTTT. Translation: CASSQIPTGAKDTQYF. This rearrangement joins TRBV4-1 to TRBJ2-3; 7 bases are a match to TRBD1. The CDR3 sequence is 16 residues long. V lost 3 bases and J lost 5; bases outside the gene matches: 11. Germline CDR1 reads MGHRA; CDR2 reads YSYEKL.

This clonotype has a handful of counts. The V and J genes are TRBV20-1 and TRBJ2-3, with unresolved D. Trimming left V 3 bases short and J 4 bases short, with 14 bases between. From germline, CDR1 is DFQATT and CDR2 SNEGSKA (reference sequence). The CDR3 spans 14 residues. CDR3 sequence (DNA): TGCAGTGCTAGGATCCAGGTGGGCGCAGATACGCAGTATTTT. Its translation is CSARIQVGADTQYF.

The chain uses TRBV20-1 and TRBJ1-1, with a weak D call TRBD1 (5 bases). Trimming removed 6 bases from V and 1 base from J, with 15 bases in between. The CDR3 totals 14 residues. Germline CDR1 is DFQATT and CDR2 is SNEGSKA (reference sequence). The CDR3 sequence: CSAGTRVGNTEAFF. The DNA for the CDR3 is TGCAGTGCGGGAACCAGGGTTGGGAACACTGAAGCTTTCTTT.

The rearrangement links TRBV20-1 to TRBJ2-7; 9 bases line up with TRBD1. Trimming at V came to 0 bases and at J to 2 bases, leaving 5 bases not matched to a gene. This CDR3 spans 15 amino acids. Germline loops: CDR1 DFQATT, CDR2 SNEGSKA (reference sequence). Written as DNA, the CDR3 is TGCAGTGCTAGAGATCCGGGACAGGGAACCTACGAGCAGTACTTC. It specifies CSARDPGQGTYEQYF.

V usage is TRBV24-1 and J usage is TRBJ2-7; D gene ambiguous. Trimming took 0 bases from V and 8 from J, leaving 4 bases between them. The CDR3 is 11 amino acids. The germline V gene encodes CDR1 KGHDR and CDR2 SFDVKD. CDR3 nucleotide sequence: TGTGCCACCAGTGATTTGCGGAAGCAGTACTTC. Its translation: CATSDLRKQYF.

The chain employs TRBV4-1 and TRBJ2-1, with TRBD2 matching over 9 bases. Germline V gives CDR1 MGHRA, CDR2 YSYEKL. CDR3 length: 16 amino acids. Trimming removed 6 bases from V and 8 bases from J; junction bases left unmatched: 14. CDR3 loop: CASSRPGGRALDEQFF. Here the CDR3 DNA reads TGCGCCAGCAGTCGCCCTGGCGGGAGGGCCCTGGATGAGCAGTTCTTC.

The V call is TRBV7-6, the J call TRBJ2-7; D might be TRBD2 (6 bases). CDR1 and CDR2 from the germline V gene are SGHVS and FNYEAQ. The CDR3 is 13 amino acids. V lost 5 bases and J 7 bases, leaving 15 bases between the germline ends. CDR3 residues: CASSNGTGGEQYF. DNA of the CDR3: TGTGCCAGCAGCAACGGGACTGGCGGGGAGCAGTACTTC.

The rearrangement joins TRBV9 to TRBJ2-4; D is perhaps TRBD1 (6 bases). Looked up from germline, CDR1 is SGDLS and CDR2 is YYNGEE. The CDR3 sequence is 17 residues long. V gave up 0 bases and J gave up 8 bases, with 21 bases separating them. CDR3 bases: TGTGCCAGCAGCGTAGCGGGACACGGGCTCGGTTCGGACATTCAGTACTTC. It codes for CASSVAGHGLGSDIQYF.